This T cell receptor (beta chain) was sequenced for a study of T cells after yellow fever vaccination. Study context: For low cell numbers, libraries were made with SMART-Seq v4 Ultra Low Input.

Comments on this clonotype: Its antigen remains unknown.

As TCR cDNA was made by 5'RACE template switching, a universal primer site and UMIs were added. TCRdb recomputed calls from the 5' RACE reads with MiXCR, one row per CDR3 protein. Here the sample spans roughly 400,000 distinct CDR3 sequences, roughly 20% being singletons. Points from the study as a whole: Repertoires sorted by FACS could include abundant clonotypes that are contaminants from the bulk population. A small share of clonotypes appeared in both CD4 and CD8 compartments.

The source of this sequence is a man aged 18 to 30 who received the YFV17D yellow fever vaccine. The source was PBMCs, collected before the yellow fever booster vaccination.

The CDR3 here is CSARDRASYGYTF. The CDR3 region has the DNA TGCAGTGCTAGAGACCGGGCCTCCTATGGCTACACCTTC. The chain carries TRBV20-1 and TRBJ1-2; D uncertain. V lost 0 bases and J lost 4, with 9 bases in between. The length of the CDR3 is 13 residues. Germline V CDR1 and CDR2: DFQATT, SNEGSKA (reference sequence).